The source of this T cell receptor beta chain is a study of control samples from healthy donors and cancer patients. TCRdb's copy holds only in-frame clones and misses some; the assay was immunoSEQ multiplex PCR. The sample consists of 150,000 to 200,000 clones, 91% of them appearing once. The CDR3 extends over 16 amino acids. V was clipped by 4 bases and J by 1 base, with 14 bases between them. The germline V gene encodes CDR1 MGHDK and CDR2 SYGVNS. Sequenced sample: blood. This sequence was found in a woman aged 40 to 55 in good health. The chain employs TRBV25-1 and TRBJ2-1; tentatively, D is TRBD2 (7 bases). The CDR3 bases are TGTGCCAGCAGTGGTCTCGGGGGGCAGTCCTACAATGAGCAGTTCTTC. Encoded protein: CASSGLGGQSYNEQFF.